Each of the 23 T cell receptor beta chains below was sequenced from the same sample in a study of blood T cell repertoires in COVID-19. Sequenced by immunoSEQ multiplex PCR; TCRdb stores in-frame clones only, minus some. This sample has about 160,000 clones, with approximately 73% found just once. Material: peripheral blood. The receptors originated from a woman older than 75 with acute or convalescent COVID-19.

The chain joins TRBV5-1 to TRBJ2-5; a possible D gene is TRBD1 (5 bases). Germline V lookup: CDR1 SGHRS, CDR2 YFSETQ. CDR3 length: 15 amino acids. V lost 0 bases and J 2 bases, leaving 11 bases between the germline ends. This CDR3 reads CASSLGPQDQETQYF. The CDR3 DNA sequence: TGCGCCAGCAGCTTGGGACCACAGGATCAAGAGACCCAGTACTTC.

The chain is built from TRBV5-8 and TRBJ2-1, with D perhaps matching TRBD1 (6 bases). V was cut by 0 bases and J by 4 bases, with 8 bases left in between. The CDR3 covers 14 residues. Germline lookup yields CDR1 SGHTS and CDR2 YDEGEE. CDR3 sequence: CASSLGDKYNEQFF. The DNA of the CDR3 is TGTGCCAGCAGCTTGGGGGACAAGTACAATGAGCAGTTCTTC.

The gene calls are TRBV5-1 and TRBJ2-5, with D unresolved. The CDR3 has 12 amino acids. In germline, CDR1 is SGHRS, CDR2 YFSETQ. V lost 1 base, J lost 4 bases, and 5 bases lay in between. The CDR3 sequence: CASSLSSETQYF. Here the CDR3 DNA reads TGCGCCAGCAGCTTGTCGTCAGAGACCCAGTACTTC.

This chain uses TRBV3-1 (or the pseudogene TRBV3-2) with TRBJ2-5, with 11 bases identical to TRBD2. CDR3 size: 17 residues. After removal of 4 bases from V and 4 bases from J, the junction contained 11 bases not matched to a gene. Per the germline V gene, CDR1 is LGHDT and CDR2 is YNNKEL (reference sequence). CDR3 nucleotide sequence: TGTGCCAGCAGCCCGAGACGACTAGCGGGGTTGGGAGAGACCCAGTACTTC. Translating it yields CASSPRRLAGLGETQYF.

The chain is built from TRBV7-2 and TRBJ2-1; 7 bases align to TRBD1. Germline V gene sequence: CDR1 SGHTA, CDR2 FQGNSA. The CDR3 spans 15 residues. After removal of 1 base from V and 6 bases from J, the junction contained 6 bases not matched to a gene. The CDR3 here is CASSLVWDSTNEQFF. CDR3 bases: TGTGCCAGCAGCTTAGTCTGGGACAGCACCAATGAGCAGTTCTTC.

V usage is TRBV10-3 and J usage is TRBJ1-1; tentatively, D is TRBD1 (6 bases). V gave up 0 bases and J gave up 4 bases, with 12 bases separating them. The CDR3 loop spans 15 amino acids. The germline V gene encodes CDR1 ENHRY and CDR2 SYGVKD. This CDR3 is CAISESRGITTEAFF. DNA of the CDR3: TGTGCCATCAGTGAGTCGAGGGGGATAACCACTGAAGCTTTCTTT.

This clone was seen a handful of times. The gene calls are TRBV11-2 and TRBJ1-1, with D tentatively TRBD1 (6 bases). The germline gives CDR1 SGHAT, CDR2 FQNNGV. Between the trimmed V and J ends, which lost 5 bases and 5 bases, there was a span of 15 bases. The CDR3 length is 14 residues. CDR3 coding DNA: TGTGCCAGCAGCCCCTCCCCGGGGACAACTGAAGCTTTCTTT. This sequence encodes CASSPSPGTTEAFF.

V gene TRBV15 combines with J gene TRBJ1-5; no clear D. Trimming pared 1 base from V and 7 bases from J, leaving 14 bases between. This CDR3 spans 15 amino acids. CDR1 LNHNV and CDR2 YYDKDF come from the germline V gene (reference sequence). CDR3 DNA: TGTGCCACCAGCAGAGTTAGTGGGAGTATCCAGCCCCAGCATTTT. Protein: CATSRVSGSIQPQHF.

The rearrangement links TRBV7-9 to TRBJ2-7; 8 bases fit TRBD2. CDR3 length: 14 amino acids. The germline V gene encodes CDR1 SEHNR and CDR2 FQNEAQ (reference sequence). J gave up 6 bases and V 0 bases, and 4 bases lay outside the gene matches. The CDR3 reads CASSLALAGLEQYF. CDR3 sequence (DNA): TGTGCCAGCAGCTTAGCGCTAGCGGGCCTCGAGCAGTACTTC. The variable domain in full, completed from reference TRBV7-9 and TRBJ2-7, reads DTGVSQNPRHKITKRGQNVTFRCDPISEHNRLYWYRQTLGQGPEFLTYFQNEAQLEKSRLLSDRFSAERPKGSFSTLEIQRTEQGDSAMYLCASSLALAGLEQYFGPGTRLTVT.

This clone was seen just once. This rearrangement joins TRBV6-1 to TRBJ2-1; tentatively, D is TRBD2 (6 bases). Germline V gene lookup returns CDR1 MNHNS and CDR2 SASEGT. The V end lost 1 base, the J end lost 10 bases, and 14 bases lay between the germline ends. The CDR3 length is 14 residues. The CDR3 DNA follows: TGTGCCAGCAGTGAAGTCGGAGGGGCGCGAGAGCAGTTCTTC. This sequence encodes CASSEVGGAREQFF.

The chain combines TRBV9 with TRBJ2-3; 14 bases are a match to TRBD2. The CDR3 consists of 17 residues. V was clipped by 0 bases and J by 5 bases; unmatched bases: 5. Germline V gene lookup returns CDR1 SGDLS and CDR2 YYNGEE. CDR3 sequence reads: CASSVDPGTSGRDTQYF. The DNA for the CDR3 is TGTGCCAGCAGCGTAGATCCCGGGACTAGCGGGAGAGATACGCAGTATTTT. Filled out from reference TRBV9 and TRBJ2-3, the complete variable domain reads DSGVTQTPKHLITATGQRVTLRCSPRSGDLSVYWYQQSLDQGLQFLIQYYNGEERAKGNILERFSAQQFPDLHSELNLSSLELGDSALYFCASSVDPGTSGRDTQYFGPGTRLTVL.

This clone was seen a handful of times. V is TRBV30 and J is TRBJ1-5; 10 bases are a match to TRBD1. V shed 2 bases and J 1 base; nucleotides not matched to a gene: 5. Germline CDR1 is GTSNPN and CDR2 is SVGIG (reference sequence). This CDR3 is built from 16 residues. Here the CDR3 reads CAWSRQGASSNQPQHF. The CDR3 DNA follows: TGTGCCTGGAGTCGACAGGGGGCCTCAAGCAATCAGCCCCAGCATTTT.

The chain carries TRBV6-5 and TRBJ2-7, with 9 bases fitting TRBD2. Per the germline V gene, CDR1 is MNHEY and CDR2 is SVGAGI. V lost 6 bases and J lost 5; bases outside the gene matches: 8. The CDR3 covers 14 residues. CDR3 residues: CASRVPSGNHEQYF. The CDR3 nucleotides are TGTGCCAGCAGGGTCCCTAGCGGGAACCACGAGCAGTACTTC.

V and J are TRBV7-2 and TRBJ2-7; 10 bases fit TRBD2. V lost 4 bases and J lost 3; bases outside the gene matches: 9. The CDR3 consists of 16 residues. Germline CDR1 and CDR2: SGHTA and FQGNSA. CDR3 amino acids: CASSSGGSGGRYEQYF. The CDR3 coding sequence is TGTGCCAGCAGCTCCGGGGGTAGCGGGGGGCGCTACGAGCAGTACTTC.

V and J are TRBV5-6 and TRBJ1-2, with D hard to call. V lost 0 bases, J lost 2 bases, and 8 bases lay in between. CDR3 size: 14 residues. Germline V gene lookup returns CDR1 SGHDT and CDR2 YYEEEE. The CDR3 here is CASSLVGENYGYTF. CDR3 DNA: TGTGCCAGCAGCTTGGTGGGAGAAAACTATGGCTACACCTTC.

This clone appeared a few times. The genes are TRBV6-5 and TRBJ2-2, with TRBD2 as a possible D gene (6 bases). V was trimmed by 7 bases and J by 3 bases, leaving 12 bases between them. Germline loops: CDR1 MNHEY, CDR2 SVGAGI. The CDR3 sequence is 14 residues long. CDR3 residues: CASKVERDTGELFF. CDR3 nucleotides: TGTGCCAGCAAGGTAGAGCGGGACACCGGGGAGCTGTTTTTT.

This clone was seen a few times. The V and J genes are TRBV18 and TRBJ1-6, with D possibly being TRBD1 (6 bases). The germline gives CDR1 KGHSH, CDR2 LQKENI. Deletions cut 6 bases from V and 5 bases from J, with 17 bases between. The CDR3 consists of 16 residues. The CDR3 here is CASSRRQASNNSPLHF. The CDR3 region has the DNA TGTGCCAGCTCGCGACGACAGGCTTCCAATAATTCACCCCTCCACTTT.

V is TRBV15 and J is TRBJ2-3; 7 positions agree with TRBD2. Losses at the gene ends were 2 bases for V and 6 bases for J; bases not matched to a gene: 2. The CDR3 spans 13 residues. CDR1 and CDR2 from the germline V gene are LNHNV and YYDKDF (reference sequence). DNA of the CDR3: TGTGCCACCAGCAGACTACTAGCGGATACGCAGTATTTT. Protein: CATSRLLADTQYF.

The rearrangement joins TRBV5-1 to TRBJ1-1, with 12 bases that match TRBD1. The CDR3 loop spans 17 amino acids. Trimming took 7 bases from V and 1 from J; bases not matched to a gene: 11. The germline V gene encodes CDR1 SGHRS and CDR2 YFSETQ. DNA of the CDR3: TGCGCCAGCGGCCCAGGGACAGGGGGCCGGGGGAACACTGAAGCTTTCTTT. Protein sequence: CASGPGTGGRGNTEAFF.

The genes are TRBV6-5 and TRBJ2-7; 10 positions agree with TRBD2. From germline, CDR1 is MNHEY and CDR2 SVGAGI. This CDR3 comprises 15 residues. The V segment lost 6 bases and the J segment 4 bases; nucleotides outside the gene matches: 9. CDR3 protein: CASRPIGLAVYEQYF. The CDR3 nucleotides read TGTGCCAGCAGACCCATAGGACTAGCGGTATACGAGCAGTACTTC.

This clone was seen a single time. V and J are TRBV5-1 and TRBJ1-1, with a tentative D call TRBD1 (5 bases). Germline CDR1 is SGHRS and CDR2 is YFSETQ. Deletions cut 4 bases from V and 1 base from J, with 14 bases between. The CDR3 length is 15 residues. CDR3 nucleotide sequence: TGCGCCAGCAGCAGAGACGGGCAGGGGAACACTGAAGCTTTCTTT. It is translated as CASSRDGQGNTEAFF. The full variable domain, rest sourced from reference TRBV5-1 and TRBJ1-1, is KAGVTQTPRYLIKTRGQQVTLSCSPISGHRSVSWYQQTPGQGLQFLFEYFSETQRNKGNFPGRFSGRQFSNSRSEMNVSTLELGDSALYLCASSRDGQGNTEAFFGQGTRLTVV.

This clone was seen a few times. The rearrangement uses TRBV5-6 and TRBJ2-7; no definite D call. CDR1 SGHDT and CDR2 YYEEEE come from the germline V gene. The CDR3 is 11 residues long. V lost 4 bases to trimming and J lost 7 bases, with 9 bases between them. DNA of the CDR3: TGTGCCAGCAGCGTGAACTATGAGCAGTACTTC. Its protein is CASSVNYEQYF.

The gene calls are TRBV18 and TRBJ2-3; 12 positions match TRBD2. V lost 3 bases and J lost 3; bases outside the gene matches: 4. The germline CDR1 and CDR2 sequences are KGHSH and LQKENI. CDR3 length: 16 amino acids. CDR3 sequence reads: CASSPGLAGSTDTQYF. CDR3 coding DNA: TGTGCCAGCTCACCTGGACTAGCGGGGTCTACAGATACGCAGTATTTT.